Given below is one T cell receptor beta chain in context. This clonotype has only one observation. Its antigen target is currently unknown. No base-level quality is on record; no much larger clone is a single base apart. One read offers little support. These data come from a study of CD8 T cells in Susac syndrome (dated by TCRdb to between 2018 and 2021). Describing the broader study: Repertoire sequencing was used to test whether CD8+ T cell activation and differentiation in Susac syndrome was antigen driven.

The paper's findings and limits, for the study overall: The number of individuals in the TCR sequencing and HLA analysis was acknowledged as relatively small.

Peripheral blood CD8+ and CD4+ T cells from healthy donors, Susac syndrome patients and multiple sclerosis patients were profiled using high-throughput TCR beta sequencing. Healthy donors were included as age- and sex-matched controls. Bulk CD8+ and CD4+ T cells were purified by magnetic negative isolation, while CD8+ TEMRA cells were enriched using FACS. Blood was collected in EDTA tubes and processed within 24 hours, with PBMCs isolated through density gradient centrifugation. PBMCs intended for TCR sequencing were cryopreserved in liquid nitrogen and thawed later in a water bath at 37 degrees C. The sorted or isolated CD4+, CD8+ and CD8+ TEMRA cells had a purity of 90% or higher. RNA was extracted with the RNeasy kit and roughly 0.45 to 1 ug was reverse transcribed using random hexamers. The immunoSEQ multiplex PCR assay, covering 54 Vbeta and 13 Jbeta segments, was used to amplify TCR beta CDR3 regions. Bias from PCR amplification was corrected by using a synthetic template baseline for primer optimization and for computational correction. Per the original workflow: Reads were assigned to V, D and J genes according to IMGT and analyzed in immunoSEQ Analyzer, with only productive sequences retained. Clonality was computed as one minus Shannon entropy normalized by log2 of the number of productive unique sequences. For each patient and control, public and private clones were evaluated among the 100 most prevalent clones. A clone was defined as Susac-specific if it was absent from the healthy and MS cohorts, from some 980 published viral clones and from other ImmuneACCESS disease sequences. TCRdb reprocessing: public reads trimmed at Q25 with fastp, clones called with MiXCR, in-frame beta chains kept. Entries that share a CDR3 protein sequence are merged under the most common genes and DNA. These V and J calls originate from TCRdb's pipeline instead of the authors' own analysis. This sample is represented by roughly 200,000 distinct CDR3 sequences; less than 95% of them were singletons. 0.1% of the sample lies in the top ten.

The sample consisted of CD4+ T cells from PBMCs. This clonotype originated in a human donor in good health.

The DNA is TGTGCCACCAGTGTCCCCAGGGAGGTGAAGCAGTACTTC. This translates into CATSVPREVKQYF. Recombination connected TRBV24-1 to TRBJ2-7; a tentative D call is TRBD2 (6 bases match). Cut back by 5 bases and 8 bases, the V and J ends lie 15 bases apart. The CDR3 covers 13 residues, taking in both the cysteine and the phenylalanine. Only the CDR3 region is kept as DNA, spanning 39 bases read in frame from base 1. For CDR1 and CDR2, the germline V gene lists KGHDR and SFDVKD.